This T cell receptor (beta chain) was captured by sequencing in a study of metastatic and nonmetastatic thyroid tumors. On the study more broadly: Repertoires of blood and of tissue (tumor or nodule) from malignant and benign thyroid patients were compared. Study-wide findings and caveats: Malignant thyroid tumors reportedly exceeded benign nodules significantly in TCR beta diversity, with the difference appearing in blood and tumor.

This CDR3 comprises 16 residues. CDR1 and CDR2 from the germline V gene are SNHLY and FYNNEI. The V end lost 6 bases, the J end lost 0 bases, and 16 bases lay between the germline ends. TCRdb re-clonotyped the PCR reads through MiXCR. The repertoire holds about 47,000 clones, 24% seen once, with about 3.5% in the top ten. Patients had received no treatment of any kind before thyroid surgery. This clone was recorded many times. The antigen is undetermined. This chain joins TRBV2 and TRBJ2-3, with D perhaps being TRBD1 or TRBD2 (7 bases each). Sequenced input: blood. The TCR comes from a male donor with papillary thyroid cancer or a benign thyroid nodule (not recorded which). Some clones in this sample may be carry-over from other donors' samples. In DNA form, the CDR3 reads TGTGCCAGCAGCCAGGGGGGGGATTCTAGCACAGATACGCAGTATTTT. Protein: CASSQGGDSSTDTQYF.